The 6 T cell receptor beta chains below all came from one sample that was sequenced in a study of blood T cell repertoires in COVID-19. Measured with immunoSEQ multiplex PCR; TCRdb has only the in-frame clones, and not every one. The profile shows hundreds of thousands of clones, just over 85% of them singletons. Material: PBMCs or T cells enriched from blood (not recorded which). The receptors stem from a man aged 40-49 years who had recovered from COVID-19.

This clone was detected a few times. The chain employs TRBV19 and TRBJ2-2; D ambiguous. The CDR3 sequence is 15 residues long. Germline CDR1 is LNHDA and CDR2 is SQIVND (reference sequence). Trimming cost V 5 bases and J 0 bases, with 10 bases left between them. The CDR3 is CASSAQVANTGELFF. CDR3 DNA sequence: TGTGCCAGTAGTGCCCAGGTCGCGAACACCGGGGAGCTGTTTTTT.

The J gene is TRBJ1-6, the V gene TRBV9, with D uncertain. CDR3 size: 16 residues. Trimming took 0 bases from V and 0 from J, leaving 7 bases between them. Per the germline V gene, CDR1 is SGDLS and CDR2 is YYNGEE. The CDR3 DNA reads TGTGCCAGCAGCGTAGGCTTAGCCTCCTATAATTCACCCCTCCACTTT. Its translation: CASSVGLASYNSPLHF.

The chain recombines TRBV4-1 with TRBJ1-1, with D uncertain. The CDR3 is made up of 14 amino acids. Trimming removed 2 bases at V and 4 bases at J, with 11 bases between. Germline values: CDR1 MGHRA, CDR2 YSYEKL. The DNA of the CDR3 is TGCGCCAGCAGCCAAACGTACATGATCACTGAAGCTTTCTTT. Translating it yields CASSQTYMITEAFF.

This chain uses TRBV14 with TRBJ2-5; D call uncertain. CDR3 length: 12 residues. CDR1 SGHDN and CDR2 FVKESK come from the germline V gene. V lost 3 bases and J 7 bases, leaving 9 bases between the germline ends. CDR3 DNA sequence: TGTGCCAGCAGCCAGGATTGGGCGACCCAGTACTTC. Amino acids: CASSQDWATQYF.

This chain links TRBV6-5 with TRBJ1-1; 8 positions match TRBD1. CDR1 is MNHEY, CDR2 SVGAGI, per germline. V dropped 4 bases and J dropped 5; count of bases not matched to a gene: 9. CDR3 length: 15 residues. The CDR3 reads CASSSHDRGGTEAFF. The CDR3, as DNA: TGTGCCAGCAGTTCCCACGACAGGGGAGGAACTGAAGCTTTCTTT.

This clone was seen only a few times. This chain joins TRBV2 and TRBJ1-1, with D possibly TRBD1 on 5 matching bases. V lost 5 bases and J 5 bases, leaving 12 bases between the germline ends. Per the germline V gene, CDR1 is SNHLY and CDR2 is FYNNEI. This CDR3 has 13 amino acids. Written as DNA, the CDR3 is TGTGCCAGCAGTTGGGGCGGGGGAACTGAAGCTTTCTTT. This gives the protein CASSWGGGTEAFF.